This record concerns one T cell receptor beta chain sequence. Primed by a sample-barcoded 5' primer and a J-beta primer mix, a second PCR proceeded for roughly 6 to 12 cycles. All cDNA molecules were each tagged by a template-switch adaptor with 12 random nucleotides. Via MiXCR, TCRdb re-called the 5' RACE reads, giving one row per CDR3 protein. The data hold fewer than 800,000 distinct CDR3 sequences, with just under 25% observed a single time. The data were obtained in a study of blood T cells in healthy people across ages. Per the germline V gene, CDR1 is SQVTM and CDR2 is ANQGSEA. This CDR3 has 12 residues. The people who gave samples were healthy Caucasians from Russia, aged roughly 6 to 100. These sequences were also reported in another study, on T cells of mothers and their children. That work contributes: Study donors consisted of a few healthy Caucasian mothers and their six children.

V is TRBV29-1 and J is TRBJ2-5; 7 nucleotides agree with TRBD2. The assigned J gene may be wrong: the sequence end matches TRBJ2-1 better. Sequences were obtained from blood. This receptor was taken from a boy aged 10-17 years in good health. The chain's CDR3 is CSVGRRNNEQFF. As DNA, the CDR3 is TGCAGCGTCGGGAGGAGAAACAATGAGCAGTTCTTC.